The 20 T cell receptor beta chains below were found in one sample sequenced in a study of T-cell memory formation after mild COVID-19. TCRdb called the 5' RACE reads again in MiXCR, with one record for every CDR3 protein. In the table there are about 290,000 distinct CDR3 sequences, 15% of which are singletons. Sequenced input: PBMCs or a T cell subset sorted from them (not recorded which). Every receptor here comes from a young man who had mild COVID-19 (a few samples of this study predate the infection). Cell type and time point are not known.

The chain carries TRBV12-3 or TRBV12-4 and TRBJ2-5, with 8 bases lining up with TRBD1. This CDR3 spans 14 amino acids. Losses at the gene ends were 4 bases for V and 5 bases for J; bases not matched to a gene: 6. The CDR3 DNA sequence: TGTGCCAGCAGTTCCCGGACAGGGACCGAGACCCAGTACTTC. This gives the protein CASSSRTGTETQYF.

In its sample, this clonotype was seen a few times. The chain uses TRBV9 and TRBJ2-1; D assignment may be TRBD1 or TRBD2 (6 bases each). Germline V gene sequence: CDR1 SGDLS, CDR2 YYNGEE. The CDR3 has 17 residues. V was trimmed by 3 bases and J by 6 bases, leaving 22 bases between them. The CDR3 reads CASSALKTSWGRNEQFF. The CDR3 DNA sequence: TGTGCCAGCAGCGCCCTTAAAACTAGCTGGGGGCGCAATGAGCAGTTCTTC. Looking up the rest from reference TRBV9 and TRBJ2-1 gives the full variable domain: DSGVTQTPKHLITATGQRVTLRCSPRSGDLSVYWYQQSLDQGLQFLIQYYNGEERAKGNILERFSAQQFPDLHSELNLSSLELGDSALYFCASSALKTSWGRNEQFFGPGTRLTVL.

The rearrangement joins TRBV5-5 to TRBJ1-5, with D tentatively TRBD1 (6 bases). This CDR3 has 14 amino acids. Deletions cut 1 base from V and 4 bases from J, with 9 bases between. Germline V gene sequence: CDR1 SGHKS, CDR2 YYEKEE (reference sequence). CDR3: CASSLSGVNQPQHF. DNA for the CDR3: TGTGCCAGCAGCTTGTCAGGGGTTAATCAGCCCCAGCATTTT.

This clonotype came up a few times. J is TRBJ2-5 and V is TRBV7-2; D gene uncertain. This CDR3 contains 15 residues. Germline V gene data show CDR1 as SGHTA and CDR2 as FQGNSA. V was cut by 2 bases and J by 4 bases, with 14 bases left in between. As DNA, the CDR3 is TGTGCCAGCAGCTTACTTGGTAGGCAGGCAGAGACCCAGTACTTC. Translating gives CASSLLGRQAETQYF.

The DNA of the CDR3 is TGTGCCAGCAGTTTAGTCTCAGTACTAGCGGGGGGCTCCTCCTACGAGCAGTACTTC. This sequence encodes CASSLVSVLAGGSSYEQYF. The chain links TRBV12-3 or TRBV12-4 to TRBJ2-7; TRBD2 agrees at 12 bases. The CDR3 is 19 residues long. J lost 0 bases, V lost 1 base, and 10 bases had no gene match.

This clonotype was found many times. The chain recombines TRBV5-5 with TRBJ2-1; perhaps TRBD1 as D (5 bases). This CDR3 is built from 13 residues. Trimming cost V 1 base and J 8 bases, with 10 bases left between them. CDR1 and CDR2 (germline): SGHKS, YYEKEE (reference sequence). CDR3 residues: CASSLPRADEQFF. The CDR3 DNA reads TGTGCCAGCAGCTTGCCCAGGGCTGATGAGCAGTTCTTC. Full variable domain (rest looked up from reference TRBV5-5 and TRBJ2-1): DAGVTQSPTHLIKTRGQQVTLRCSPISGHKSVSWYQQVLGQGPQFIFQYYEKEERGRGNFPDRFSARQFPNYSSELNVNALLLGDSALYLCASSLPRADEQFFGPGTRLTVL.

Here the CDR3 reads CASSYSTGRFFYGYTF. In nucleotides, the CDR3 is TGTGCCAGCAGTTACTCGACGGGCAGATTTTTCTATGGCTACACCTTC. The chain couples TRBV6-2 or TRBV6-3 to TRBJ1-2; D call uncertain. CDR1 MNHEY and CDR2 SVGEGT come from the germline V gene. Trimming removed 0 bases at V and 4 bases at J, with 15 bases between. The CDR3 is made up of 16 amino acids.

This clonotype showed up just a few times. This chain uses TRBV5-1 with TRBJ2-2; D possibly matches TRBD1 or TRBD2 (5 bases each). V dropped 7 bases and J dropped 2 bases, with 9 bases sitting between them. The CDR3 length is 13 residues. Germline CDR1 reads SGHRS; CDR2 reads YFSETQ. The CDR3 DNA reads TGCGCCAGCCGGGACGGAAACACCGGGGAGCTGTTTTTT. As protein: CASRDGNTGELFF.

Ten or more counts support this clonotype. The chain couples TRBV7-2 to TRBJ2-7; TRBD1 aligns across 10 bases. CDR1 and CDR2 from the germline V gene are SGHTA and FQGNSA. V lost 6 bases and J lost 7; bases outside the gene matches: 6. This CDR3 is 13 amino acids long. This chain's CDR3 is CASRGTGAREQYF. Written as DNA, the CDR3 is TGTGCCAGCAGGGGGACAGGGGCCAGAGAGCAGTACTTC.

The chain joins TRBV20-1 to TRBJ2-1; 9 nucleotides match TRBD1. The J segment lost 7 bases and the V segment lost 2 bases, leaving 21 bases of the junction unmatched. The CDR3 spans 19 residues. The germline V gene has CDR1 DFQATT and CDR2 SNEGSKA (reference sequence). CDR3 coding DNA: TGCAGTGCTAGACTGTTGGGTCCCTGGACAGGGGAGAAGGTGAATGAGCAGTTCTTC. Translated: CSARLLGPWTGEKVNEQFF.

This chain uses TRBV13 with TRBJ2-2, with 7 bases that match TRBD1. The CDR3 loop spans 14 amino acids. The germline V gene has CDR1 PRHDT and CDR2 FYEKMQ (reference sequence). The ends lost 5 bases at V and 6 bases at J; junction bases unmatched: 6. The CDR3: CASSHTDRAGELFF. CDR3 DNA sequence: TGTGCCAGCAGCCATACCGACAGGGCCGGGGAGCTGTTTTTT.

The gene calls are TRBV7-2 and TRBJ1-5; no firm D call. Germline CDR1 and CDR2: SGHTA and FQGNSA. Trimming cost V 8 bases and J 4 bases, with 12 bases left between them. The CDR3 loop spans 13 amino acids. The CDR3 loop reads CASGHYGNQPQHF. In nucleotides, the CDR3 is TGTGCCAGCGGGCACTATGGGAATCAGCCCCAGCATTTT.

This clonotype was observed many times. The chain has TRBV3-1 and TRBJ2-7; no firm D call. Germline lookup yields CDR1 LGHDT and CDR2 YNNKEL (reference sequence). The CDR3 has 14 amino acids. Trimming pared 1 base from V and 2 bases from J, leaving 9 bases between. CDR3 sequence: CASSQVPDAYEQYF. DNA for the CDR3: TGTGCCAGCAGCCAAGTTCCGGACGCCTACGAGCAGTACTTC.

This clonotype was observed at least ten times. The chain joins TRBV28 to TRBJ2-7; TRBD1 matches at 8 bases. Germline V gene sequence: CDR1 MDHEN, CDR2 SYDVKM. CDR3 length equals 15 residues. The ends lost 5 bases at V and 4 bases at J; junction bases unmatched: 10. This CDR3 is CASSESGTGLYEQYV. DNA of the CDR3: TGTGCCAGCAGTGAATCGGGGACAGGCCTTTACGAGCAGTACGTC.

V and J are TRBV28 and TRBJ1-2; 8 bases fit TRBD1. The CDR3 length is 13 residues. V lost 7 bases and J lost 4; bases outside the gene matches: 5. Germline assignment: CDR1 MDHEN and CDR2 SYDVKM. CDR3 sequence reads: CASTGTGGYGYTF. CDR3 nucleotide sequence: TGTGCCAGCACTGGGACAGGCGGCTATGGCTACACCTTC.

This clonotype was seen repeatedly, ten times or more. This chain links TRBV12-3 or TRBV12-4 with TRBJ2-7; possibly TRBD1 or TRBD2 for D (5 bases each). The CDR3 totals 13 residues. V was clipped by 4 bases and J by 4 bases, with 11 bases between them. The CDR3 protein is CASSSGTFYEQYF. Here the CDR3 DNA reads TGTGCCAGCAGTTCCGGGACGTTTTACGAGCAGTACTTC.

This clonotype was seen a few times. The chain recombines TRBV5-4 with TRBJ2-5, with D possibly matching TRBD2 (5 bases). V gave up 4 bases and J gave up 5 bases, with 18 bases separating them. The germline gives CDR1 SGHNT, CDR2 YYREEE (reference sequence). The CDR3 sequence is 15 residues long. CDR3 residues: CASSPRATDTETQYF. For the CDR3, the DNA is TGTGCCAGCAGCCCGAGGGCGACGGATACGGAGACCCAGTACTTC.

This clonotype was detected ten times or more. This chain connects TRBV7-2 to TRBJ1-1; D not certain. The CDR3 runs to 14 residues. CDR1 SGHTA and CDR2 FQGNSA come from the germline V gene. The ends were cut back, 5 bases at V and 1 base at J, with 11 bases in the middle. Written as DNA, the CDR3 is TGTGCCAGCAGCCCAGGTGCAGCGAACACTGAAGCTTTCTTT. This gives the protein CASSPGAANTEAFF. Combining the CDR3 with reference TRBV7-2 and TRBJ1-1 gives the whole variable domain GAGVSQSPSNKVTEKGKDVELRCDPISGHTALYWYRQSLGQGLEFLIYFQGNSAPDKSGLPSDRFSAERTGGSVSTLTIQRTQQEDSAVYLCASSPGAANTEAFFGQGTRLTVV.

This chain links TRBV9 with TRBJ2-5; tentative D call: TRBD2 (6 bases). The CDR3 sequence is 15 residues long. V was shortened by 0 bases and J by 4 bases, with 13 bases between the two germline ends. Germline V lookup: CDR1 SGDLS, CDR2 YYNGEE. In nucleotides, the CDR3 is TGTGCCAGCAGCGTAGCTGGAGGGAAAGCAGAGACCCAGTACTTC. The encoded protein is CASSVAGGKAETQYF. The variable domain in full, completed from reference TRBV9 and TRBJ2-5, reads DSGVTQTPKHLITATGQRVTLRCSPRSGDLSVYWYQQSLDQGLQFLIQYYNGEERAKGNILERFSAQQFPDLHSELNLSSLELGDSALYFCASSVAGGKAETQYFGPGTRLLVL.

The V gene is TRBV9, the J gene TRBJ2-3; D gene unclear. This CDR3 has 14 residues. Germline lookup yields CDR1 SGDLS and CDR2 YYNGEE. Trimming shortened V by 1 base and J by 2 bases, and 8 bases separated the two germline ends. The CDR3 is CASSVRAFTDTQYF. CDR3 coding DNA: TGTGCCAGCAGCGTAAGGGCCTTCACAGATACGCAGTATTTT.